Listed below are T cell receptor beta chains from one sample, sequenced in a study of a mutant IDH1 vaccine in newly diagnosed glioma. Sequencing was performed with immunoSEQ multiplex PCR; in TCRdb, only in-frame clones are kept and a portion is missing. The sample includes tens of thousands of clones, about three quarters of them seen just once. Antigens for these TCRs are unknown. The source was PBMCs, collected from a glioma patient whose treatment included an IDH1 peptide vaccine. The receptors were gathered from a man between 50 and 59 years old with glioma. Both conserved end residues are part of each CDR3. Each record gives: J gene, clone size, D gene, V gene, CDR3 protein, CDR3 DNA. A D gene is named only where the DNA matches it firmly. For some rows the clone size is stated as once, few or many, or as a class when expanded; others skip it.

>TRBJ2-1|.|TRBD1|TRBV11-1
CASSLQGSSYNEQFF
TGTGCCAGCAGCCTACAGGGGAGCTCCTACAATGAGCAGTTCTTC
>TRBJ1-4|.|.|TRBV15
CATRSGSAGEKLFF
TGTGCCACCCGGTCCGGATCCGCTGGTGAAAAACTGTTTTTT
>TRBJ1-2|.|.|TRBV2
CASRGDGSYGYTF
TGTGCCAGCAGGGGGGACGGGAGTTATGGCTACACCTTC
>TRBJ1-1|.|TRBD1|TRBV4-2
CASSQDWRQGHTEAFF
TGTGCCAGCAGCCAAGATTGGCGACAGGGTCACACTGAAGCTTTCTTT
>TRBJ2-5|.|.|TRBV7-7
CASSADREETQYF
TGTGCTAGCAGCGCAGACAGAGAAGAGACCCAGTACTTC
>TRBJ2-2|few|.|TRBV28
CASCTTNTGELFF
TGTGCCAGCTGTACCACGAACACCGGGGAGCTGTTTTTT
>TRBJ2-1|.|TRBD2|TRBV30
CAFSGGDLHEQFF
TGTGCCTTTAGCGGGGGGGACCTCCATGAGCAGTTCTTC
>TRBJ1-1|.|.|TRBV6-5
CASSYRSANTEAFF
TGTGCCAGCAGTTACAGGTCAGCGAACACTGAAGCTTTCTTT
>TRBJ1-5|.|.|TRBV19
CASSALQGEAQPQHF
TGTGCCAGTAGTGCCCTACAGGGTGAAGCTCAGCCCCAGCATTTT
>TRBJ2-7|few|TRBD1|TRBV9
CASSPDRGEQYF
TGTGCCAGCAGCCCTGACAGGGGCGAGCAGTACTTC
>TRBJ2-3|.|.|TRBV7-2
CASSLPTDTQYF
TGTGCCAGCAGCCTCCCCACAGATACGCAGTATTTT
>TRBJ2-3|.|.|TRBV7-2
CASSSRDVRIRGTDTQYF
TGTGCCAGCAGCTCGCGGGACGTCCGAATAAGGGGCACAGATACGCAGTATTTT
>TRBJ1-2|once|TRBD1|TRBV5-4
CASSEGQSLPYGYTF
TGTGCCAGCAGTGAGGGACAGTCGCTTCCTTATGGCTACACCTTC
>TRBJ1-2|few|.|TRBV2
CASSSPPQGIPNYGYTF
TGTGCCAGCAGCTCACCCCCACAGGGTATACCTAACTATGGCTACACCTTC
>TRBJ2-7|.|.|TRBV10-3
CAIRMGDYEQYF
TGTGCCATCAGAATGGGAGATTACGAGCAGTACTTC
>TRBJ2-5|once|.|TRBV2
CASRSKAGSQETQYF
TGTGCCAGCAGGAGTAAGGCCGGCTCCCAAGAGACCCAGTACTTC
>TRBJ2-5|.|.|TRBV9
CASSKDETQYF
TGTGCCAGCAGCAAGGACGAGACCCAGTACTTC
>TRBJ2-2|once|.|TRBV6-6
CASSYLSRANTGELFF
TGTGCCAGCAGTTACTTATCGAGGGCGAACACCGGGGAGCTGTTTTTT
>TRBJ2-3|few|.|TRBV12-2
CASRMEVTQYF
TGTGCAAGTCGCATGGAGGTTACGCAGTATTTT
>TRBJ1-3|.|.|TRBV19
CASRPAQANSGNTIYF
TGTGCCAGTAGACCAGCCCAGGCGAACTCTGGAAACACCATATATTTT
>TRBJ2-5|.|.|TRBV9
CASSVGTDYQETQYF
TGTGCCAGCAGCGTAGGGACAGACTACCAAGAGACCCAGTACTTC
>TRBJ2-2|.|TRBD2|TRBV5-4
CASSRPTSGGPNTGELFF
TGTGCCAGCAGTCGACCGACTAGCGGGGGGCCGAACACCGGGGAGCTGTTTTTT
>TRBJ1-5|few|TRBD1|TRBV30
CAWSLQGAGNQPQHF
TGTGCCTGGAGCCTTCAGGGGGCAGGGAATCAGCCCCAGCATTTT
>TRBJ2-2|.|TRBD1|TRBV6-6
CAGWTGTGGGGELFF
TGTGCCGGCTGGACCGGGACAGGGGGCGGCGGGGAGCTGTTTTTT
>TRBJ1-1|few|.|TRBV5-6
CASSLYKGIRLNTEAFF
TGTGCCAGCAGCTTGTATAAGGGAATACGTTTGAACACTGAAGCTTTCTTT
>TRBJ2-5|.|TRBD2|TRBV4-1
CASSQVGEGLAGGTQYF
TGCGCCAGCAGCCAAGTAGGCGAGGGGCTAGCGGGTGGGACCCAGTACTTC
>TRBJ2-7|few|TRBD1|TRBV19
CASSTRDRDYEQYF
TGTGCCAGTAGTACCCGGGACAGAGACTACGAGCAGTACTTC
>TRBJ1-2|.|TRBD1|TRBV4-2
CASSQVAGGDYYGYTF
TGTGCCAGCAGCCAAGTTGCAGGGGGCGACTACTATGGCTACACCTTC
>TRBJ1-4|.|.|TRBV27
CATPKVGNEKLFF
TGTGCCACCCCCAAAGTAGGAAATGAAAAACTGTTTTTT
>TRBJ2-7|.|.|TRBV6-5
CASTLARDYEQYF
TGTGCCAGCACCTTAGCCAGAGATTACGAGCAGTACTTC
>TRBJ1-2|once|TRBD1|TRBV10-3
CAISEPDRGGAGYTF
TGTGCCATCAGTGAGCCGGATAGAGGGGGCGCGGGCTACACCTTC
>TRBJ2-1|once|.|TRBV19
CASSPGLGYNEQFF
TGTGCCAGTAGTCCTGGACTGGGGTACAATGAGCAGTTCTTC
>TRBJ1-6|.|.|TRBV25-1
CASREELNNSPLHF
TGTGCCAGCAGGGAGGAGTTAAATAATTCACCCCTCCACTTT
>TRBJ2-5|.|TRBD2|TRBV13
CASSPGLAGPQETQYF
TGTGCCAGCAGCCCGGGACTAGCGGGGCCTCAAGAGACCCAGTACTTC
>TRBJ2-7|.|.|TRBV20-1
CAVGQRSEQYF
TGTGCTGTGGGGCAAAGGAGCGAGCAGTACTTC
>TRBJ1-2|.|.|TRBV6-1
CASSQKGGDYGYTF
TGTGCCAGCAGTCAGAAGGGCGGGGACTATGGCTACACCTTC
>TRBJ1-2|.|.|TRBV7-9
CASTPRGENYGYTF
TGTGCCAGCACCCCACGAGGGGAGAACTATGGCTACACCTTC
>TRBJ2-1|few|.|TRBV27
CASSFGNSGQFF
TGTGCCAGCAGTTTTGGTAACAGTGGGCAGTTCTTC
>TRBJ1-1|.|.|TRBV27
CASSLVGNTEAFF
TGTGCCAGCAGCCTGGTGGGGAACACTGAAGCTTTCTTT
>TRBJ2-5|.|.|TRBV29-1
CSVEVTGRYGETQYF
TGCAGCGTTGAGGTGACAGGGAGGTATGGAGAGACCCAGTACTTC
>TRBJ1-1|once|TRBD1|TRBV6-5
CASSRDRGLAEAFF
TGTGCCAGCAGTAGAGACAGGGGCCTGGCGGAAGCTTTCTTT
>TRBJ2-3|.|TRBD1|TRBV18
CASSPRDRTGRIGRVTDTQYF
TGTGCCAGCTCACCACGGGATCGGACAGGGAGGATCGGGCGGGTCACAGATACGCAGTATTTT
>TRBJ2-7|.|TRBD1|TRBV7-9
CASNPGQGTYEQYF
TGTGCCAGCAACCCGGGACAGGGGACCTACGAGCAGTACTTC
>TRBJ1-5|.|.|TRBV27
CASSSLQTGQPQHF
TGTGCCAGCAGTTCCCTACAGACAGGTCAGCCCCAGCATTTT
>TRBJ2-5|.|.|TRBV5-1
CASSRPQETQYF
TGCGCCAGCAGCCGCCCGCAAGAGACCCAGTACTTC
>TRBJ2-1|.|.|TRBV19
CASSLARDANYEQFF
TGTGCCAGTAGCCTGGCCCGGGACGCTAATTATGAGCAGTTCTTC
>TRBJ2-7|.|TRBD1|TRBV5-5
CASSLSGGQGNYEQYF
TGTGCCAGCAGCTTGAGCGGGGGACAGGGGAACTACGAGCAGTACTTC
>TRBJ2-7|.|TRBD1|TRBV29-1
CSVDGTGGVHEQYF
TGCAGCGTGGACGGGACAGGGGGCGTTCACGAGCAGTACTTC
>TRBJ2-1|.|.|TRBV4-1
CASSQVGSLNNEQFF
TGCGCCAGCAGCCAGGTGGGTTCCCTGAACAATGAGCAGTTCTTC
>TRBJ1-5|.|TRBD1|TRBV29-1
CSVRQGDQPQHF
TGCAGCGTCCGACAGGGGGATCAGCCCCAGCATTTT